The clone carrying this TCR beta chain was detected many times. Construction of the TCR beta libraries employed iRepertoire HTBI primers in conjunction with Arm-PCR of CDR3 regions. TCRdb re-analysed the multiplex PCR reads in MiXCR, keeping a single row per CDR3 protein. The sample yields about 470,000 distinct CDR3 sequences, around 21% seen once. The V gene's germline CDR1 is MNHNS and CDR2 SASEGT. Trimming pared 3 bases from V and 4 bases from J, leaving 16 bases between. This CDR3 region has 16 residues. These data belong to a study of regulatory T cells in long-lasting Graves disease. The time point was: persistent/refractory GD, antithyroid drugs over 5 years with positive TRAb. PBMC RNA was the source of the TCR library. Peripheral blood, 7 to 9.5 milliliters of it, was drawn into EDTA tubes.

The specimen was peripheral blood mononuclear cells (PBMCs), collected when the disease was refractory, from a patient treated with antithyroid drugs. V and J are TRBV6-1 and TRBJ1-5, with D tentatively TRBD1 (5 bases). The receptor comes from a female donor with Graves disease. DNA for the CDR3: TGTGCCAGCAGTGATGGGACGGTGAGACTTAATCAGCCCCAGCATTTT. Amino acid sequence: CASSDGTVRLNQPQHF.